This T cell receptor (beta chain) was profiled in a study of blood T cell repertoires in COVID-19. As for the study in general: Samples taken during acute and convalescent COVID-19 were collected in the United States, Italy and Spain.

Cohort 3 donors counted as recovered after two negative PCRs, clearance, or resolved symptoms. Methods used by the authors: Estimation of nucleated cell counts was performed using reference gene primer amplification. Repertoires were generated with immunoSEQ multiplex PCR, while TCRdb's copy carries only in-frame clones and drops some. That table supplies the V and J calls and clone size; D and trimming were determined from the DNA. The repertoire holds fewer than 250,000 clones, with about 81% as singletons. The V end was cut by 2 bases, the J end by 4 bases, with 8 bases between. The CDR3 has 13 amino acids. Germline V gene sequence: CDR1 MNHEY, CDR2 SVGAGI.

The sequence came from a woman in her twenties or thirties who had recovered from COVID-19. V and J are TRBV6-5 and TRBJ2-5; weak D call: TRBD2 (5 bases). Sequencing input: PBMCs or T cells enriched from blood (not recorded which). CDR3 sequence (DNA): TGTGCCAGCAGTTACCGGGGAGTAGAGACCCAGTACTTC. As protein: CASSYRGVETQYF.